The sequence of this T cell receptor beta chain was determined in a study of CD8+CD57+ T cells in acquired aplastic anemia. The wider study: The study obtained an average of around 3.4 ug of DNA from sorted CD4+ and CD8+ cells. Study-wide points: Around 27 was the count of CD8+ CDR3 sequences that patients shared with controls.

Concerning this clonotype: The antigen is not known. Germline is not matched at one junction end, which may reflect a read error.

Genomic DNA, serving as template, underwent TCR beta VDJ and CDR3 profiling. Each CDR3 protein gets one entry after TCRdb re-called the reads with MiXCR. Of hundreds of thousands of distinct CDR3 sequences listed, more than 25% were seen once; the top ten hold under 0.95%. For sequencing, patients were chosen who had shown expansion of CD8+CD57+ cells by flow cytometry. Among the patients, all had severe acquired aplastic anemia. The study sampled blood from patients who had received no therapy. The CDR3 spans 15 residues. Looked up from germline, CDR1 is SEHNR and CDR2 is FQNEAQ (reference sequence).

The receptor was derived from a human donor with aplastic anemia. What was sequenced was sorted CD4+, CD8+, or CD8+CD57+ T cells (not recorded which) from PBMCs. The chain employs TRBV7-9 and TRBJ2-7, with 7 bases identical to TRBD1. Written as DNA, the CDR3 is TGTGCCAGCAGCCCCGGGACAGCTCCATCCTACGAGCAGCACTTC. It encodes CASSPGTAPSYEQHF.